Listed below are T cell receptor beta chains from one sample, sequenced in a study of Graves' ophthalmopathy and Graves' hyperthyroidism. MiXCR, applied by TCRdb to the multiplex PCR reads, yields one record per CDR3 protein. The data hold fewer than 600,000 distinct CDR3 sequences, with approximately 15% observed a single time. The sequencing input was blood. Receptors were obtained from a woman aged 30 to 39 with Graves' ophthalmopathy. Each CDR3 is given with its conserved first and last residue. D genes are given only for firm matches. Where a row states a size, it is once, few, many or the class of an expanded clone; other rows omit it.

many,TRBV18,TRBJ2-7,.,CASSRTESYEQYF,TGTGCCAGCTCAAGGACGGAGTCCTACGAGCAGTACTTC
many,TRBV5-1,TRBJ1-2,TRBD1,CASSLGRGSMGYGYTF,TGCGCCAGCAGCTTGGGCAGGGGGAGCATGGGCTATGGCTACACCTTC
.,TRBV2,TRBJ2-4,.,CASSLGDKYF,TGTGCCAGCAGTTTGGGCGACAAGTACTTC
many,TRBV4-1,TRBJ2-7,.,CASSPNRDYEQYF,TGCGCCAGCAGCCCGAACAGGGATTACGAGCAGTACTTC
few,TRBV24-1,TRBJ1-5,.,CATQSRGGQPQHF,TGTGCCACGCAAAGCAGGGGCGGGCAGCCCCAGCATTTT
many,TRBV5-1,TRBJ2-7,TRBD2,CASSLAGGSHEQYF,TGCGCCAGCAGCTTGGCCGGGGGGAGCCACGAGCAGTACTTC
.,TRBV12-3/TRBV12-4,TRBJ1-3,.,CASSPGRGNSGNTIYF,TGTGCCAGCAGTCCGGGACGTGGGAACTCTGGAAACACCATATATTTT
many,TRBV27,TRBJ1-1,.,CASRRTDYGVDAFF,TGTGCCAGCAGGAGGACGGATTACGGTGTTGATGCTTTCTTT
many,TRBV7-9,TRBJ2-7,.,CASSLASNPGEQYF,TGTGCCAGCAGCTTAGCATCCAACCCAGGAGAGCAGTACTTC
many,TRBV5-1,TRBJ1-5,.,CASSPGPSQPQHF,TGCGCCAGCAGCCCAGGCCCGAGCCAGCCCCAGCATTTT
.,TRBV6-5,TRBJ2-7,TRBD1,CASSYAPGQDYEQYF,TGTGCCAGCAGTTACGCGCCGGGACAGGACTACGAGCAGTACTTC
many,TRBV11-2,TRBJ2-7,TRBD1,CASSSPGQGRDSYEQYF,TGTGCCAGCAGCTCACCTGGACAGGGAAGGGATTCCTACGAGCAGTACTTC
.,TRBV4-1,TRBJ1-6,TRBD1,CASSGMDRKNSPLHF,TGCGCCAGCAGCGGAATGGACAGGAAAAATTCACCCCTCCACTTT
many,TRBV6-2/TRBV6-3,TRBJ1-2,.,CASSYSWWSGWANYGYTF,TGTGCCAGCAGTTACTCGTGGTGGTCAGGCTGGGCTAACTATGGCTACACCTTC
many,TRBV15,TRBJ2-2,TRBD2,CATSLLRETGELFF,TGTGCCACCAGCTTACTGCGGGAGACCGGGGAGCTGTTTTTT
.,TRBV15,TRBJ2-7,.,CATSAVPRVREQYF,TGTGCCACCAGCGCTGTCCCCAGGGTCCGCGAGCAGTACTTC
many,TRBV6-5,TRBJ1-2,.,CASRTTGKDGYTF,TGTGCCAGCAGAACTACCGGAAAGGATGGCTACACCTTC
.,TRBV2,TRBJ1-5,.,CASRREAGTNQPQHF,TGTGCCAGCAGGAGGGAGGCTGGGACCAATCAGCCCCAGCATTTT
.,TRBV3-1,TRBJ1-1,.,CASSARGDTEAFF,TGTGCCAGCAGCGCCCGCGGGGATACTGAAGCTTTCTTT
many,TRBV12-3/TRBV12-4,TRBJ1-2,.,CASSFGGAGYGYTF,TGTGCCAGCAGTTTTGGAGGGGCGGGCTATGGCTACACCTTC
.,TRBV30,TRBJ1-1,.,CAWNWGGGTEAFF,TGTGCCTGGAATTGGGGGGGTGGCACTGAAGCTTTCTTT
many,TRBV28,TRBJ2-5,TRBD2,CASSFWDSGSGETQYF,TGTGCCAGCAGTTTTTGGGATAGCGGGAGTGGAGAGACCCAGTACTTC
many,TRBV30,TRBJ1-1,.,CAWSHGAGTMTEAFF,TGTGCCTGGAGTCACGGGGCAGGGACAATGACTGAAGCTTTCTTT
few,TRBV12-3/TRBV12-4,TRBJ1-5,TRBD1,CASSLGDRGLRSNQPQHF,TGTGCCAGCAGTTTAGGGGACAGGGGGCTACGGAGCAATCAGCCCCAGCATTTT
many,TRBV28,TRBJ1-2,.,CASSLRGHVYGYTF,TGTGCCAGCAGTTTACGCGGACACGTCTATGGCTACACCTTC
.,TRBV28,TRBJ2-7,.,CASSLTYNYEQYF,TGTGCCAGCAGTTTAACCTACAACTACGAGCAGTACTTC
many,TRBV28,TRBJ2-7,TRBD1,CASSARDSFYEQYF,TGTGCCAGCAGTGCCCGGGACAGCTTCTACGAGCAGTACTTC
.,TRBV28,TRBJ2-5,.,CASSQILSGGEETQYF,TGTGCCAGCAGCCAAATTCTATCGGGCGGGGAGGAGACCCAGTACTTC
many,TRBV7-2,TRBJ1-2,TRBD1,CASSYRNGQGGYTF,TGTGCCAGCAGCTACCGTAACGGACAGGGAGGCTACACCTTC
many,TRBV10-1,TRBJ2-5,.,CASSKDLRETQYF,TGCGCCAGCAGCAAGGACCTGAGGGAGACCCAGTACTTC
few,TRBV18,TRBJ1-1,.,CASSPRDKWDLFTEAFF,TGTGCCAGCTCACCACGGGACAAGTGGGATTTGTTCACTGAAGCTTTCTTT
.,TRBV12-3/TRBV12-4,TRBJ2-7,TRBD2,CASKLAGAAYEQYF,TGTGCCAGCAAACTAGCGGGGGCCGCCTACGAGCAGTACTTC
many,TRBV12-3/TRBV12-4,TRBJ1-5,.,CASSLRGRQPQHF,TGTGCCAGCAGTTTACGTGGAAGGCAGCCCCAGCATTTT
many,TRBV13,TRBJ2-5,TRBD2,CASSARTSGRHETQYF,TGTGCCAGCAGCGCGAGGACTAGCGGGAGACACGAGACCCAGTACTTC